This TCR beta chain comes out of a study of somatic mutations in cytotoxic T cells in rheumatoid arthritis. Study-wide results and caveats: Rheumatoid arthritis patients, but not healthy controls, exhibited increasing CD8+ clonality with age. With about 60 patients examined, roughly eight had a largest CD8+ clone exceeding 20% of CD8+ cells.

CD4+ and CD8+ cells were isolated by positive magnetic bead selection, with purity checked by flow cytometry. Method: immunoSEQ multiplex PCR; TCRdb's copy keeps in-frame clones and lacks some. This sample yields 25,000 to 30,000 clones, of which around nine tenths are seen a single time; around 9% belongs to the top ten. To note about this clone: Its specificity is unknown.

The sample consisted of CD8+ T cells sorted from blood. This sequence originates from an adult with rheumatoid arthritis.

CDR3 sequence reads: CASSQDRTGGAYYGYTF. The CDR3 nucleotides are TGTGCCAGCAGCCAAGATCGGACAGGGGGCGCTTACTATGGCTACACCTTC. This rearrangement joins TRBV4-2 to TRBJ1-2, with 11 bases that match TRBD1. CDR1 and CDR2 (germline): LGHNA, YNFKEQ. The ends lost 0 bases at V and 3 bases at J; junction bases unmatched: 6. CDR3 length equals 17 residues.